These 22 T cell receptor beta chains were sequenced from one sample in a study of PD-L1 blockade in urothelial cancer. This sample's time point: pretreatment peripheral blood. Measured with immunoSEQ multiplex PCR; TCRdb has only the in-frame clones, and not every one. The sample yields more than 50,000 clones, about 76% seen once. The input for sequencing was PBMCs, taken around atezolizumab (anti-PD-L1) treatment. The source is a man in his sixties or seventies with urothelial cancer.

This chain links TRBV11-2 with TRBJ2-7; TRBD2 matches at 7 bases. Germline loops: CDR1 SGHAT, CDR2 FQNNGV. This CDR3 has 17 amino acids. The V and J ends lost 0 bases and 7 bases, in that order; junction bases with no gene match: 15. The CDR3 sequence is CASSLDDSGRAPREQYF. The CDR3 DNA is TGTGCCAGCAGCTTAGATGATAGCGGGCGGGCGCCGCGAGAGCAGTACTTC.

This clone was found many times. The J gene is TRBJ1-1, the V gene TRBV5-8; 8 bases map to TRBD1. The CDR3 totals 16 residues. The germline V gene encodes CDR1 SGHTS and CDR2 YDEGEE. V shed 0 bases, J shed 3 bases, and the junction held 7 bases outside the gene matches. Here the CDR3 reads CASSLGAGGSDTEAFF. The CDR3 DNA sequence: TGTGCCAGCAGCTTGGGGGCAGGGGGCTCGGACACTGAAGCTTTCTTT.

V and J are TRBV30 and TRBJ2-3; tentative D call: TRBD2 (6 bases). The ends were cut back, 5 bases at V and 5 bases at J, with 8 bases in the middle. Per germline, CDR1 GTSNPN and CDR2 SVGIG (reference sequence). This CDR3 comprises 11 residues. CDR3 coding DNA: TGTGCCTGGCAGGGAGGAGATACGCAGTATTTT. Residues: CAWQGGDTQYF.

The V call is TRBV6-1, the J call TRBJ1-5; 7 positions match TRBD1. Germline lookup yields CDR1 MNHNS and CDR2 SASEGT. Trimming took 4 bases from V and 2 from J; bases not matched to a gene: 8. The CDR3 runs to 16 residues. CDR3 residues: CASSVLTGLGNQPQHF. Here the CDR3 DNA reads TGTGCCAGCAGTGTTTTGACAGGGCTTGGCAATCAGCCCCAGCATTTT.

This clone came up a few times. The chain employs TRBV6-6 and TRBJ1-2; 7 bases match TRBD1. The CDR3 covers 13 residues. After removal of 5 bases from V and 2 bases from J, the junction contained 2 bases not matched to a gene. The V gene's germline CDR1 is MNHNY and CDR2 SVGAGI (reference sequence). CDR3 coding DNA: TGTGCCAGCAGTCCGGGACAGAACTATGGCTACACCTTC. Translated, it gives CASSPGQNYGYTF.

The DNA for the CDR3 is TGTGCCAGCAGCGCAGAGACAGACGGGGGGTATGGCTACACCTTC. Translation: CASSAETDGGYGYTF. The chain has TRBV6-1 and TRBJ1-2; TRBD1 is a possible D gene (5 bases). The ends were cut back, 6 bases at V and 5 bases at J, with 19 bases in the middle. Germline CDR1 reads MNHNS; CDR2 reads SASEGT. The length of the CDR3 is 15 residues.

The CDR3 is CASSLGTDRYGYTF. The CDR3, as DNA: TGTGCCAGCAGCTTAGGGACAGATCGCTATGGCTACACCTTC. The chain combines TRBV7-6 with TRBJ1-2, with a tentative D call TRBD1 (6 bases). This CDR3 is 14 amino acids long. Germline V CDR1 and CDR2: SGHVS, FNYEAQ. The V end was cut by 1 base, the J end by 4 bases, with 10 bases between.

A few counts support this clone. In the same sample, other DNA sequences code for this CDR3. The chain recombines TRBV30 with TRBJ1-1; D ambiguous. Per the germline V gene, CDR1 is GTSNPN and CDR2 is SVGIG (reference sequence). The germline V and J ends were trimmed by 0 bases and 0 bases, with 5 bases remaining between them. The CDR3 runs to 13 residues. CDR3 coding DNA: TGTGCCTGGAGTGTACAGCTGAACACTGAAGCTTTCTTT. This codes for CAWSVQLNTEAFF.

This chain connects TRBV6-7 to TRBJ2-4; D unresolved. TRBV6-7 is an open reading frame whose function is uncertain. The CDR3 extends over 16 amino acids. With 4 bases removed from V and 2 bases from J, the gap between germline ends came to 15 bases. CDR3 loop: CASSWPFAPSKNIQYF. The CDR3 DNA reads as TGTGCCAGCAGTTGGCCCTTCGCTCCGTCCAAAAACATTCAGTACTTC.

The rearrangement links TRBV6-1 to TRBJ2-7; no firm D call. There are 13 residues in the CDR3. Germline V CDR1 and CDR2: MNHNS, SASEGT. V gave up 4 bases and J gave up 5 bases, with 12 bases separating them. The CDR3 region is CASSVPGSDEQYF. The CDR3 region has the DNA TGTGCCAGCAGTGTACCGGGTTCGGACGAGCAGTACTTC.

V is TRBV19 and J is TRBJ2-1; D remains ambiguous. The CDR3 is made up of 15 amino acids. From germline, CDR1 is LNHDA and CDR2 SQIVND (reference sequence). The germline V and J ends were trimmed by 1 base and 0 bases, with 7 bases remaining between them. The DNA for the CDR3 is TGTGCCAGTAGTATAGCTGAGAGCTCCTACAATGAGCAGTTCTTC. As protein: CASSIAESSYNEQFF.

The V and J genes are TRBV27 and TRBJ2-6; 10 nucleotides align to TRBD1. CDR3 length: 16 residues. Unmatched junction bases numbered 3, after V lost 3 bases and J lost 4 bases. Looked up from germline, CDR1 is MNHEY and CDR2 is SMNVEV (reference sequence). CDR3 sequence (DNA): TGTGCCAGCAGTTTTGACAGGGGGCCCGGGGCCAACGTCCTGACTTTC. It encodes CASSFDRGPGANVLTF.

This CDR3 is CASSSLRRFGETQYF. For the CDR3, the DNA is TGTGCCAGCAGCTCTCTTAGGAGGTTCGGCGAGACCCAGTACTTC. This chain joins TRBV11-2 and TRBJ2-5; D possibly corresponds to TRBD2 (5 bases). Germline V lookup: CDR1 SGHAT, CDR2 FQNNGV. V gave up 4 bases and J gave up 5 bases, with 17 bases separating them. The CDR3 has 15 amino acids.

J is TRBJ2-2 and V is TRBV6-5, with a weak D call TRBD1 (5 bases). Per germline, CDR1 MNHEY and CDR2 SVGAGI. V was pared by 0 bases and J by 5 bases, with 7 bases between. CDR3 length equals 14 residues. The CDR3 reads CASSYSTDTGELFF. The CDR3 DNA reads TGTGCCAGCAGTTACTCGACAGATACCGGGGAGCTGTTTTTT.

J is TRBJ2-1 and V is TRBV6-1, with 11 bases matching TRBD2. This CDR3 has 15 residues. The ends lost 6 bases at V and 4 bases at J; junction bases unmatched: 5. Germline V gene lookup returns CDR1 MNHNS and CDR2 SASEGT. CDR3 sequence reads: CASRGTSGNYNEQFF. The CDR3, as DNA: TGTGCCAGCAGGGGGACTAGCGGAAATTACAATGAGCAGTTCTTC.

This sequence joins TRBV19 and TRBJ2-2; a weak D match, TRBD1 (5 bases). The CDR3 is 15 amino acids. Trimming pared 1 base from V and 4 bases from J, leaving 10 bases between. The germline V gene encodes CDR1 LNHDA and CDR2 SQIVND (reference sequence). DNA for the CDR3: TGTGCCAGTAGTATAGCCGCAGGGTCCACCGGGGAGCTGTTTTTT. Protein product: CASSIAAGSTGELFF. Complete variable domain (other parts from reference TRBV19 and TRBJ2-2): DGGITQSPKYLFRKEGQNVTLSCEQNLNHDAMYWYRQDPGQGLRLIYYSQIVNDFQKGDIAEGYSVSREKKESFPLTVTSAQKNPTAFYLCASSIAAGSTGELFFGEGSRLTVL.

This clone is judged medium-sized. DNA of the CDR3: TGTGCCAGCAGCTTAGATTATGAGCGGGGCCTCTACGAGCAGTACTTC. Amino acids: CASSLDYERGLYEQYF. The chain is built from TRBV11-2 and TRBJ2-7; 7 bases align to TRBD2. Germline V gene lookup returns CDR1 SGHAT and CDR2 FQNNGV. V was pared by 0 bases and J by 3 bases, with 8 bases of the junction left unmatched. The length of the CDR3 is 16 residues.

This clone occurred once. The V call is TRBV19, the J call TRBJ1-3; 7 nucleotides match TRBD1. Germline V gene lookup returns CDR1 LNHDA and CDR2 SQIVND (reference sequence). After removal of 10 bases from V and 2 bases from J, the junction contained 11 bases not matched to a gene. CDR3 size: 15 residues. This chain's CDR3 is CATSDDRVAGNTIYF. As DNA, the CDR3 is TGTGCCACTTCAGACGACAGGGTCGCTGGAAACACCATATATTTT. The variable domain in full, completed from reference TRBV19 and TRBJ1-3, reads DGGITQSPKYLFRKEGQNVTLSCEQNLNHDAMYWYRQDPGQGLRLIYYSQIVNDFQKGDIAEGYSVSREKKESFPLTVTSAQKNPTAFYLCATSDDRVAGNTIYFGEGSWLTVV.

CDR3 loop: CASSLVVAGWTQYF. In DNA, the CDR3 is TGTGCCAGCAGCTTGGTGGTAGCGGGGTGGACCCAGTACTTC. The V and J genes are TRBV5-6 and TRBJ2-5; 8 bases fit TRBD2. Germline CDR1 and CDR2: SGHDT and YYEEEE. The V and J ends lost 0 bases and 7 bases, in that order; junction bases with no gene match: 5. The CDR3 has 14 amino acids. The full variable domain, in which reference TRBV5-6 and TRBJ2-5 provide the parts outside the CDR3, is DAGVTQSPTHLIKTRGQQVTLRCSPKSGHDTVSWYQQALGQGPQFIFQYYEEEERQRGNFPDRFSGHQFPNYSSELNVNALLLGDSALYLCASSLVVAGWTQYFGPGTRLLVL.

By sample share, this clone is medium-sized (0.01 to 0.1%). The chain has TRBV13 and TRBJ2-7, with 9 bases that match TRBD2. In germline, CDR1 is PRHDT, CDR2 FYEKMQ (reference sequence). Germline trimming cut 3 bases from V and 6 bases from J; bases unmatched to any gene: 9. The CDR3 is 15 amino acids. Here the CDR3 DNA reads TGTGCCAGCAGCTTTTTGGGCGGGAGGGCCGGCGAGCAGTACTTC. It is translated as CASSFLGGRAGEQYF.

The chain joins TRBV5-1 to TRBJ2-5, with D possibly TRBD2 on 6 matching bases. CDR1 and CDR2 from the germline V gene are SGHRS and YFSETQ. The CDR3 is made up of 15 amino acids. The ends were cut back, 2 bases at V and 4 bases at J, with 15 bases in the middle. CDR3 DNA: TGCGCCAGCAGCTTTTTTTCGGGAGCCGGAGAGACCCAGTACTTC. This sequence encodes CASSFFSGAGETQYF. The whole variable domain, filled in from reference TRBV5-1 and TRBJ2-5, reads KAGVTQTPRYLIKTRGQQVTLSCSPISGHRSVSWYQQTPGQGLQFLFEYFSETQRNKGNFPGRFSGRQFSNSRSEMNVSTLELGDSALYLCASSFFSGAGETQYFGPGTRLLVL.

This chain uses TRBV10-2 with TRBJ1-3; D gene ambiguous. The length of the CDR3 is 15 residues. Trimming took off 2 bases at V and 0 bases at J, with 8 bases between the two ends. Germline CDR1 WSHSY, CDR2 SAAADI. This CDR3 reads CASSEVRGSGNTIYF. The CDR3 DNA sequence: TGCGCCAGCAGTGAGGTGCGGGGCTCTGGAAACACCATATATTTT.